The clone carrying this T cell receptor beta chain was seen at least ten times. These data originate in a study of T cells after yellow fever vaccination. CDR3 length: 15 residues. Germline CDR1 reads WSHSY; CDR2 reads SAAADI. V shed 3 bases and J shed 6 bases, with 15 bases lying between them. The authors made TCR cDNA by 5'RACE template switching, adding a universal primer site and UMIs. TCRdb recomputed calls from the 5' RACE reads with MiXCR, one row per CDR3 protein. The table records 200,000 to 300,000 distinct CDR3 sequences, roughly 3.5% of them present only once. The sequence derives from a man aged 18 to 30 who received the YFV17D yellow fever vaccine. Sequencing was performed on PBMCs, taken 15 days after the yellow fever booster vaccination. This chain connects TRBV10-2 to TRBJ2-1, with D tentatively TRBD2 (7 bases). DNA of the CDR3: TGCGCCAGCAGTGATGTAGTGGGGGGGCGCAATGAGCAGTTCTTC. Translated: CASSDVVGGRNEQFF.